A selection of T cell receptor beta chains follows, all from one sample in a study of PD-1 blockade in classical Hodgkin lymphoma. TCRdb's copy holds only in-frame clones and misses some; the assay was immunoSEQ multiplex PCR. This sample has about 97,000 clones; 65% to 85% occur once, and the top ten carry about 12%. Sequenced material: peripheral blood mononuclear cells (PBMCs), taken at baseline. Receptors were obtained from a human donor with classical Hodgkin lymphoma. CDR3s leave out the opening cysteine and the closing phenylalanine or tryptophan.

TRBV6-5	TRBJ2-7	ASSYSPSGQYEQY
TRBV19	TRBJ1-5	ASSMGDRGGQPQH
TRBV19	TRBJ2-5	ASSAGAGTQETQY
TRBV4-3	TRBJ2-1	ASSQEGASGNGEQF
TRBV9	TRBJ2-7	ASSVGTGGEQY
TRBV5-1	TRBJ2-7	ASSLVVAGDYEQY
TRBV11-2	TRBJ2-2	ASRAAGELF
TRBV18	TRBJ2-5	ASSDLQETQY
TRBV4-3	TRBJ2-6	ASSQDPAGGMGGANVLT
TRBV6-1	TRBJ1-5	ASMGGAGNQPQH
TRBV7-2	TRBJ2-1	ASSLQLAGGLSYNEQF
TRBV5-4	TRBJ2-1	ASRLAGGPHNEQF
TRBV11-2	TRBJ2-7	ASSYSGRRLDEQY
TRBV28	TRBJ2-1	ASSLMAGQGPNEQF
TRBV7-3	TRBJ2-7	ASSLEGTSGSSEQY
TRBV12-5	TRBJ1-3	ASGLVGTQGNTIY
TRBV7-2	TRBJ1-5	ASSLRTHSNQPQH
TRBV7-2	TRBJ2-2	ASSLLGSGELF
TRBV28	TRBJ1-2	ASSSRYGYT
TRBV7-2	TRBJ1-2	ASSLERGGSYGYT
TRBV30	TRBJ1-2	ATSRGSYGYT
TRBV9	TRBJ1-1	ASSETENTEAF
TRBV7-8	TRBJ1-3	ASSLEEASGNTIY
TRBV7-9	TRBJ2-1	ASSLPPRLAGLRNEQF
TRBV30	TRBJ2-1	AWSAVARARYNEQF
TRBV30	TRBJ1-2	ACTTRQGAYGYT
TRBV11-3	TRBJ2-1	ASSPAGTPYNEQF
TRBV27	TRBJ2-7	ASSQLADSYEQY
TRBV25-1	TRBJ2-3	ASGRNTDTQY
TRBV28	TRBJ1-5	ASSYRGNSNQPQH
TRBV9	TRBJ2-7	ASSPAGTVDYEQY
TRBV7-9	TRBJ2-1	ASSPSGDNEQF
TRBV5-1	TRBJ2-1	ASSLVSSGRNEQF
TRBV7-7	TRBJ2-3	ASSLGLDPTDTQY
TRBV5-1	TRBJ2-7	ASSLDLRRYEQY
TRBV12-5	TRBJ2-1	ASGPQGRTYNEQF
TRBV11-2	TRBJ2-3	ASSRSRGTDTQY
TRBV15	TRBJ2-7	ATSRPGQGFYEQY
TRBV7-2	TRBJ1-3	ASSSTISGNTIY
TRBV15	TRBJ1-4	ATSREFNNEKLF